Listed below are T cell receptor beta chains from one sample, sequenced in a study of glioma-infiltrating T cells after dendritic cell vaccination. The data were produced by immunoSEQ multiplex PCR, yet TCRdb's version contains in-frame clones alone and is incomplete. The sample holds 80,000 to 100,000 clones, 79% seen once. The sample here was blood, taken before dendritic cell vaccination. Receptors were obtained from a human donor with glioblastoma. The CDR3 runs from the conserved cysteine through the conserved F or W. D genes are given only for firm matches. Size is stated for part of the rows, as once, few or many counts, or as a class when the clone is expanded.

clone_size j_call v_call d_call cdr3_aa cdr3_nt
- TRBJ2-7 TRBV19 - CASSPQGKPYEQYF TGTGCCAGCAGCCCACAGGGTAAACCCTACGAGCAGTACTTC
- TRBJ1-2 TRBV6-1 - CASSENVGPFIGAGNYGYTF TGTGCCAGCAGTGAAAATGTCGGGCCGTTTATAGGGGCCGGGAACTATGGCTACACCTTC
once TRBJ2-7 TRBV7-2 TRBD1 CASSLDRGVSYEQYF TGTGCCAGCAGCTTGGACAGGGGCGTCTCCTACGAGCAGTACTTC
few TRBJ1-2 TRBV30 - CAWSGDNNAPGTF TGTGCCTGGAGTGGGGACAACAACGCCCCGGGCACCTTC
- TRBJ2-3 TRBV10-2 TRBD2 CASSTPPGLAGGGDTQYF TGCGCCAGCAGCACACCTCCGGGACTAGCGGGAGGGGGAGATACGCAGTATTTT
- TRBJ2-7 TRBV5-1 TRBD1 CASSPGQGPLYEQYF TGCGCCAGCAGCCCCGGACAGGGCCCCTTGTACGAGCAGTACTTC
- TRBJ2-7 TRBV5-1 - CASSLVQGGLSEQYF TGCGCCAGCAGCTTGGTTCAGGGGGGTCTCTCCGAGCAGTACTTC
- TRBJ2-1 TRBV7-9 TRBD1 CASSSHRWDRVYNEQFF TGTGCCAGCAGCTCACATCGGTGGGACAGGGTTTACAATGAGCAGTTCTTC
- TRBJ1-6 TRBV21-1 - CASRLSKDSRDNSPLHF TGTGCCAGCAGACTTTCGAAGGACAGCAGAGATAATTCACCCCTCCACTTT
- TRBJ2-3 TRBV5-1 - CASSLYTDTQYF TGCGCCAGCAGCCTTTACACAGATACGCAGTATTTT
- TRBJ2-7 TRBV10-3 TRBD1 CAIRGTGGFSSYEQYF TGTGCCATCAGGGGGACAGGGGGCTTCTCCTCCTACGAGCAGTACTTC
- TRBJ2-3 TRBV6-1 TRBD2 CASSSLAGEVTQYF TGTGCCAGCAGTTCGCTAGCGGGAGAGGTTACGCAGTATTTT
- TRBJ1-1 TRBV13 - CASSPRQVMNTEAFF TGTGCCAGCAGCCCCCGACAGGTTATGAACACTGAAGCTTTCTTT
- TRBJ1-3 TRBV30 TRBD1 CAWRGPLTGSSGNTIYF TGTGCCTGGAGAGGACCGCTGACAGGGAGCTCTGGAAACACCATATATTTT
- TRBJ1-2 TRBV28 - CASSRRGVFYGYTF TGTGCCAGCAGCAGACGGGGTGTTTTTTATGGCTACACCTTC
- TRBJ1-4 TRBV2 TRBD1 CASKGTETNEKLFF TGTGCCAGCAAGGGGACAGAAACTAATGAAAAACTGTTTTTT
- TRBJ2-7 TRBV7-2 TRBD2 CASSFPFGWEGFNEQYF TGTGCCAGCAGCTTCCCCTTCGGGTGGGAGGGTTTTAACGAGCAGTACTTC
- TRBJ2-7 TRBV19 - CASSIRVGFSSYEQYF TGTGCCAGTAGTATCCGGGTCGGGTTTAGCTCCTACGAGCAGTACTTC
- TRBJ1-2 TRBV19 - CASSISAGGYGYTF TGTGCCAGTAGTATATCGGCAGGAGGATATGGCTACACCTTC
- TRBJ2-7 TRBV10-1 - CASSESGADYEQYF TGCGCCAGCAGTGAGTCTGGGGCGGATTACGAGCAGTACTTC
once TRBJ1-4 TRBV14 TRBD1 CASSPGTGRGLSATNEKLFF TGTGCCAGCAGCCCGGGGACAGGTCGCGGCCTATCCGCAACTAATGAAAAACTGTTTTTT
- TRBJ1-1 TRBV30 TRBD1 CAWIWDSMNTEAFF TGTGCCTGGATTTGGGACAGCATGAACACTGAAGCTTTCTTT
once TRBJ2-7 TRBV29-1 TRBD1 CSVDGSGQGDSYEQYF TGCAGCGTTGATGGTTCCGGACAGGGCGACTCCTACGAGCAGTACTTC
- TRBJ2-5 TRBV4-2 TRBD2 CASPSPSGLAGQETQYF TGTGCCAGCCCCTCCCCCTCAGGGCTAGCGGGGCAAGAGACCCAGTACTTC
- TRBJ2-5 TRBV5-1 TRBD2 CASRAGTSIETQYF TGCGCCAGCAGGGCCGGGACTAGCATCGAGACCCAGTACTTC
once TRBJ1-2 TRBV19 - CASSPSGGRGYTF TGTGCCAGTAGCCCTAGCGGGGGACGTGGCTACACCTTC
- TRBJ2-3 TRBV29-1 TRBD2 CSAREGTQYF TGCAGCGCCCGGGAGGGTACGCAGTATTTT
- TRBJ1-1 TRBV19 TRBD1 CASRAGTGGGNTEAFF TGTGCCAGTAGGGCCGGGACAGGGGGAGGGAACACTGAAGCTTTCTTT
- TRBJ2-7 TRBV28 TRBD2 CASSRSGRVYEQYF TGTGCCAGCAGTAGGAGCGGGAGAGTATACGAGCAGTACTTC
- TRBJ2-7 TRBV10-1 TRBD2 CASSEGRGAYEQYF TGCGCCAGCAGTGAGGGGCGGGGGGCCTACGAGCAGTACTTC
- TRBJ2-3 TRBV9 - CASSPEGQRTDTQYF TGTGCCAGCAGCCCGGAGGGACAGCGCACAGATACGCAGTATTTT
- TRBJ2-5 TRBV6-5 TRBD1 CASSYTAGQGKETQYF TGTGCCAGCAGTTACACCGCCGGACAGGGAAAAGAGACCCAGTACTTC
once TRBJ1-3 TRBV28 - CASSSFTGNSPGNTIYF TGTGCCAGCAGTTCCTTTACAGGGAATAGCCCTGGAAACACCATATATTTT
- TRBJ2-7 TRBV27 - CASSLSAHRGQAARGEQYF TGTGCCAGCAGTTTATCGGCCCACAGAGGGCAGGCGGCGAGGGGGGAGCAGTACTTC
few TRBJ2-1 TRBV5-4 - CASSSEALEHRFF TGTGCCAGCAGCTCCGAGGCACTTGAACATCGGTTCTTC
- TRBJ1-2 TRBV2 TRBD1 CASSGTGVTTGYTF TGTGCCAGCAGTGGGACAGGGGTGACGACTGGCTACACCTTC
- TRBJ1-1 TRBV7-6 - CASSLRGNTEAFF TGTGCCAGCAGCTTGAGAGGGAACACTGAAGCTTTCTTT
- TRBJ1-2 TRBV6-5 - CASQGVYGYTF TGTGCCAGTCAGGGTGTATATGGCTACACCTTC
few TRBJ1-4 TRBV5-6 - CASTDEKLFF TGTGCCAGCACCGATGAAAAACTGTTTTTT
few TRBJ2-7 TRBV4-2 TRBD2 CASSPTSGSSYEQYF TGTGCCAGCAGCCCGACTAGCGGGAGTTCCTACGAGCAGTACTTC
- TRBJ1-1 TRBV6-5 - CASGRRGRAEAFF TGTGCCAGCGGCCGCAGGGGAAGGGCTGAAGCTTTCTTT
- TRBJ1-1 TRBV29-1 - CSAYSGSKNTEAFF TGCAGCGCGTACTCCGGGAGTAAAAACACTGAAGCTTTCTTT
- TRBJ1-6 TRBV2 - CASKGTGNSPLHF TGTGCCAGCAAGGGGACTGGTAATTCACCCCTCCACTTT
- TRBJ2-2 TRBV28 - CASSRDSYTGELFF TGTGCCAGCAGCCGGGACTCCTACACCGGGGAGCTGTTTTTT
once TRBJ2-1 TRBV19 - CASSMRGTSSYNEQFF TGTGCCAGTAGTATGCGAGGAACAAGCTCCTACAATGAGCAGTTCTTC
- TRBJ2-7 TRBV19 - CASKTRTGEQYF TGTGCCAGTAAGACTAGGACCGGCGAGCAGTACTTC
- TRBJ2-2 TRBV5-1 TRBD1 CASGWTGGNTGELFF TGCGCCAGCGGATGGACAGGGGGGAACACCGGGGAGCTGTTTTTT
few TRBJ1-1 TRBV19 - CASQAGNTEAFF TGTGCCAGCCAGGCAGGGAACACTGAAGCTTTCTTT
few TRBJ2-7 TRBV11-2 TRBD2 CASSPGTSGRRLGYEQYF TGTGCCAGCAGCCCCGGGACTAGCGGGAGGAGATTGGGCTACGAGCAGTACTTC
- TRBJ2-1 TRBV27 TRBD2 CASSSLAGRRDEQFF TGTGCCAGCAGTTCTCTAGCGGGAAGGAGAGATGAGCAGTTCTTC